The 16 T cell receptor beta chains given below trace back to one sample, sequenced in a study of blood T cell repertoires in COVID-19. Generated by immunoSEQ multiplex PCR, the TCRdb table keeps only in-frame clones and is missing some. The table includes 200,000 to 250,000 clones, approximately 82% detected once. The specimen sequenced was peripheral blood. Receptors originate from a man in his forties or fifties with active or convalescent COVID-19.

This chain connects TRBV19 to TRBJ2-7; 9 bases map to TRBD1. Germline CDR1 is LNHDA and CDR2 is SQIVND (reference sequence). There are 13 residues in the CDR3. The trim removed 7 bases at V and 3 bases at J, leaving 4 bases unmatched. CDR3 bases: TGTGCCAGTAACAGGGGGCTGGGCTACGAGCAGTACTTC. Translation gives CASNRGLGYEQYF.

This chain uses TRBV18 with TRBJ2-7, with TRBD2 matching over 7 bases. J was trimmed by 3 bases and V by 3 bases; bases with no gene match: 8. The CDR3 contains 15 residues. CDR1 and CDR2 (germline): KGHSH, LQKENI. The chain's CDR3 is CASSPARGTIYEQYF. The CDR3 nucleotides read TGTGCCAGCTCACCGGCACGGGGGACTATCTACGAGCAGTACTTC.

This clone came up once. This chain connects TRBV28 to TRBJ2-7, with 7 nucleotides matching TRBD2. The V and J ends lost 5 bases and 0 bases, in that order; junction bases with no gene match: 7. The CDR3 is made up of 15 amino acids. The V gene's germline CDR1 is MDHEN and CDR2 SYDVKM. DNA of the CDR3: TGTGCCAGCAGTCGGGGGGACTTCCTCTCCTACGAGCAGTACTTC. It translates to CASSRGDFLSYEQYF. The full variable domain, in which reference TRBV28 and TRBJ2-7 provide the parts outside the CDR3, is DVKVTQSSRYLVKRTGEKVFLECVQDMDHENMFWYRQDPGLGLRLIYFSYDVKMKEKGDIPEGYSVSREKKERFSLILESASTNQTSMYLCASSRGDFLSYEQYFGPGTRLTVT.

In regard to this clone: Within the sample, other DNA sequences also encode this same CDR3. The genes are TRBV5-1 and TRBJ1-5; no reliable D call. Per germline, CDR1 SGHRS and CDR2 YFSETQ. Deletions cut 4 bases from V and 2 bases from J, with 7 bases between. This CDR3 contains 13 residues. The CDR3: CASSPQGNQPQHF. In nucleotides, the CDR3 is TGCGCCAGCAGCCCACAAGGCAATCAGCCCCAGCATTTT.

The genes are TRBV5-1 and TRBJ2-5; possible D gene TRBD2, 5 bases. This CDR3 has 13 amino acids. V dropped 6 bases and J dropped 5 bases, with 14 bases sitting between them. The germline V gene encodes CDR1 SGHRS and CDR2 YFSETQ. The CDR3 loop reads CASTLGVAETQYF. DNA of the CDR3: TGCGCCAGCACCCTCGGTGTAGCGGAGACCCAGTACTTC. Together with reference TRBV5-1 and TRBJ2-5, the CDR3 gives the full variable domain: KAGVTQTPRYLIKTRGQQVTLSCSPISGHRSVSWYQQTPGQGLQFLFEYFSETQRNKGNFPGRFSGRQFSNSRSEMNVSTLELGDSALYLCASTLGVAETQYFGPGTRLLVL.

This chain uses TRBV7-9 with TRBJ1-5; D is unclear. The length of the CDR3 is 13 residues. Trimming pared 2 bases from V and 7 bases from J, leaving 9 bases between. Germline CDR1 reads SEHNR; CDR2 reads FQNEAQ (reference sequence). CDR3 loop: CASSLLAGQPQHF. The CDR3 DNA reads TGTGCCAGCAGCTTACTTGCGGGGCAGCCCCAGCATTTT.

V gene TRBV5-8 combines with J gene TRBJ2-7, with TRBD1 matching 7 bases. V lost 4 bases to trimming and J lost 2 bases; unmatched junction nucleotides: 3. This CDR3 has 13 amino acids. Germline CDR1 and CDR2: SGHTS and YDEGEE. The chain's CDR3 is CASSGGQTYEQYF. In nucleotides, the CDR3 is TGTGCCAGCAGCGGGGGACAGACCTACGAGCAGTACTTC.

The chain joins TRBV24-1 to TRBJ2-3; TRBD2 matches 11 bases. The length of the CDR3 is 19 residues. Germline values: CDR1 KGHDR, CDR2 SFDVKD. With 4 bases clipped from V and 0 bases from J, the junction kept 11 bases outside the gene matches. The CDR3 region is CATSELTSGAATSTDTQYF. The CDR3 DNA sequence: TGTGCCACCAGTGAGTTGACTAGCGGGGCTGCGACTAGCACAGATACGCAGTATTTT.

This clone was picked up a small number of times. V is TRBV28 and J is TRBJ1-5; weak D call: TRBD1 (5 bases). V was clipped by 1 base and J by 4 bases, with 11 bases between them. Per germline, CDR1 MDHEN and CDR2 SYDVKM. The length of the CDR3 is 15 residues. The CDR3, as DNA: TGTGCCAGCAGTTTATTCCCAGGGTTGAATCAGCCCCAGCATTTT. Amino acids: CASSLFPGLNQPQHF.

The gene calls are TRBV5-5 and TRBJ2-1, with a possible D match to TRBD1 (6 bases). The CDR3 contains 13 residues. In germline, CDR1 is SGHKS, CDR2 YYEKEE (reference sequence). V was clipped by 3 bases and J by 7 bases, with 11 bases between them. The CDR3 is CASSWSRGNEQFF. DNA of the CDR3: TGTGCCAGCAGCTGGTCCAGGGGAAATGAGCAGTTCTTC.

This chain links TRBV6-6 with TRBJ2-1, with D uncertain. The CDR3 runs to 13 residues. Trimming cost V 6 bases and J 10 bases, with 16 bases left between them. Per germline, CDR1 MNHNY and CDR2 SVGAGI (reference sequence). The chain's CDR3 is CASSVAPGGEQFF. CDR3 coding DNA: TGTGCCAGCAGCGTAGCCCCCGGTGGGGAGCAGTTCTTC.

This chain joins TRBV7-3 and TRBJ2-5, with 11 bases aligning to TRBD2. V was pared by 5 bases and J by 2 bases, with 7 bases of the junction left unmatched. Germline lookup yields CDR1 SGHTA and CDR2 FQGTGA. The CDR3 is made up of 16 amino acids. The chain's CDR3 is CASSPSGTSGQETQYF. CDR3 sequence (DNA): TGTGCCAGCAGCCCCTCGGGGACTAGCGGTCAAGAGACCCAGTACTTC.

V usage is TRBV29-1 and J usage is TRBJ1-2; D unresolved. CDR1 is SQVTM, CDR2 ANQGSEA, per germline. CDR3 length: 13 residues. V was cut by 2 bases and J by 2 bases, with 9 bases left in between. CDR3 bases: TGCAGCGTTGAACGCATTACAAACTATGGCTACACCTTC. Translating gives CSVERITNYGYTF.

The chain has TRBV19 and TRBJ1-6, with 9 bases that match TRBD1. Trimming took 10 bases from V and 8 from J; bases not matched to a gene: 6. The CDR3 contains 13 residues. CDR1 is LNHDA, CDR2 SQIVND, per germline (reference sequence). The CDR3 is CATRDRGDSPLHF. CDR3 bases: TGTGCCACCCGAGACAGGGGGGATTCACCCCTCCACTTT. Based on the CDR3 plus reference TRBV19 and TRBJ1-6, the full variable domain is DGGITQSPKYLFRKEGQNVTLSCEQNLNHDAMYWYRQDPGQGLRLIYYSQIVNDFQKGDIAEGYSVSREKKESFPLTVTSAQKNPTAFYLCATRDRGDSPLHFGNGTRLTVT.

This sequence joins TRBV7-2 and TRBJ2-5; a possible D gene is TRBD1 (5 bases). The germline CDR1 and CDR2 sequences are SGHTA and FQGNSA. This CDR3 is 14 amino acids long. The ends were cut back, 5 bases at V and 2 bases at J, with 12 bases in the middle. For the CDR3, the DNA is TGTGCCAGCAGCCCCAGTTCAGGGCAAGAGACCCAGTACTTC. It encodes CASSPSSGQETQYF.

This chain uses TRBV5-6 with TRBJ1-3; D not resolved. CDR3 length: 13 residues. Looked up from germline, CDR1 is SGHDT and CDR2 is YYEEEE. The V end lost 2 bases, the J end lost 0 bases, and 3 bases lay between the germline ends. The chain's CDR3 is CASSFISGNTIYF. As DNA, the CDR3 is TGTGCCAGCAGCTTTATCTCTGGAAACACCATATATTTT.